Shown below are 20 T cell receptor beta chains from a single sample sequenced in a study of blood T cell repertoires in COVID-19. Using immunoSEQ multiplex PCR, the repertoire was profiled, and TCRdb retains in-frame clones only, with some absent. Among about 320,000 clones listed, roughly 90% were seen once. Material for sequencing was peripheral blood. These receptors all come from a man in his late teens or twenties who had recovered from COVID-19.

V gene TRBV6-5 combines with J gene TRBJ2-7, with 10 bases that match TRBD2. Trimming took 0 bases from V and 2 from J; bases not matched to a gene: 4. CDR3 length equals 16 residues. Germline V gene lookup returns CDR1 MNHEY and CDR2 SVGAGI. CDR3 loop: CASSYSLAGAPYEQYF. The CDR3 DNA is TGTGCCAGCAGTTACTCCCTAGCGGGAGCCCCCTACGAGCAGTACTTC.

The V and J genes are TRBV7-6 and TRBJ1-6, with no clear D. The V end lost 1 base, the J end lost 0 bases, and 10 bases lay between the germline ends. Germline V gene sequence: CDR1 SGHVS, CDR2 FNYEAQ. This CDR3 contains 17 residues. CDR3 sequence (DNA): TGTGCCAGCAGCTTAGGCCCCAGAAGCTCCTATAATTCACCCCTCCACTTT. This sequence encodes CASSLGPRSSYNSPLHF.

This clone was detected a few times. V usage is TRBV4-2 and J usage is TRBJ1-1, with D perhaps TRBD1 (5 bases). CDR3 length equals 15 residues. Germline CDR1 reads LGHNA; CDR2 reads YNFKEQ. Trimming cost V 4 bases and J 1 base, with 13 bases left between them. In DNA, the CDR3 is TGTGCCAGCAGCCTTGACATCGGGGGGAACACTGAAGCTTTCTTT. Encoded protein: CASSLDIGGNTEAFF.

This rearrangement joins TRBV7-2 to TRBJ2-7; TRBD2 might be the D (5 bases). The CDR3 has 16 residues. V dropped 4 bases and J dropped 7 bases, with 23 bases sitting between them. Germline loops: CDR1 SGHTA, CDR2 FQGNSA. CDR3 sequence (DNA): TGTGCCAGCAGCTATAATAGGGCTAGCCACCTACCGGAGCAGTACTTC. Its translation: CASSYNRASHLPEQYF.

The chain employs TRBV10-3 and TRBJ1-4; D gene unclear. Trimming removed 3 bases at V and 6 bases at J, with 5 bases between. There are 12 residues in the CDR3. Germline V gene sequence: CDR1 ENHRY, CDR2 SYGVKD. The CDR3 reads CAISDQDEKLFF. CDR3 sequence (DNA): TGTGCCATCAGTGATCAGGATGAAAAACTGTTTTTT.

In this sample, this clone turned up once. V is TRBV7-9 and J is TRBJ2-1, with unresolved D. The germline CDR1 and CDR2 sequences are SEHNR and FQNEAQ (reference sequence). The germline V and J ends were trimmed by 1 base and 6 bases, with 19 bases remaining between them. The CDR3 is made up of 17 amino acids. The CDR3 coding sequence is TGTGCCAGCAGCTTAGACCTCGAGAGGCTCTACGGCAATGAGCAGTTCTTC. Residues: CASSLDLERLYGNEQFF.

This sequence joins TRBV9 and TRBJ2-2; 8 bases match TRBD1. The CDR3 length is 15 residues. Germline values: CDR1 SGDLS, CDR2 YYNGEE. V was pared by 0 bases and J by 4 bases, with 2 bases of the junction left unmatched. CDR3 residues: CASSVAGQGTGELFF. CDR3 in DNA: TGTGCCAGCAGCGTAGCCGGACAGGGCACCGGGGAGCTGTTTTTT.

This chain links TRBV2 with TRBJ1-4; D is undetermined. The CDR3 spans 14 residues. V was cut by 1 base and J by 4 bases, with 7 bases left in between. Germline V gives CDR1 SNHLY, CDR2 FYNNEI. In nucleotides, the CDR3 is TGTGCCAGCAGTGAAGGGGCCCTTAATGAAAAACTGTTTTTT. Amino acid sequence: CASSEGALNEKLFF.

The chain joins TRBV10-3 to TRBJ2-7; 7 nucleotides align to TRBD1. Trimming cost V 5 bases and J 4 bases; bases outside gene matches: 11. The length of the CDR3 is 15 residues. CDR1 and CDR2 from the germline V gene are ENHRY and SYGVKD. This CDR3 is CAISPGTERVYEQYF. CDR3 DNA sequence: TGTGCCATCAGTCCCGGGACAGAGCGTGTATACGAGCAGTACTTC.

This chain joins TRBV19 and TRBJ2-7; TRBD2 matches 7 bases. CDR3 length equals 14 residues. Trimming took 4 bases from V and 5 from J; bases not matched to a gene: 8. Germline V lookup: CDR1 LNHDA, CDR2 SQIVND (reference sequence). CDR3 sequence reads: CASSRLATIDEQYF. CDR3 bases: TGTGCCAGTAGTAGACTAGCTACTATCGACGAGCAGTACTTC.

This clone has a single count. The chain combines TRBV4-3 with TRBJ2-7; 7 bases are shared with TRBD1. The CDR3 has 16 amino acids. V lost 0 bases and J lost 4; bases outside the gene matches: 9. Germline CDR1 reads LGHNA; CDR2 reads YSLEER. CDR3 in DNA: TGCGCCAGCAGCCAAGATTGGATGCAGGGGGTATACGAGCAGTACTTC. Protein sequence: CASSQDWMQGVYEQYF.

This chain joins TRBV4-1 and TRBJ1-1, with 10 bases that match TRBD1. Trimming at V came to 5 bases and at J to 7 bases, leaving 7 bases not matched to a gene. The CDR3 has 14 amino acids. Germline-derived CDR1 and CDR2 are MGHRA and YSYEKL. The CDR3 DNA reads TGCGCCAGCAGCTACCCGGGACAGGGGATTGAAGCTTTCTTT. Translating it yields CASSYPGQGIEAFF.

CDR3: CASSQDRTGQRAPLHF. CDR3 coding DNA: TGCGCCAGCAGCCAAGATAGGACGGGACAGAGGGCACCCCTCCACTTT. The rearrangement uses TRBV4-1 and TRBJ1-6; 7 nucleotides line up with TRBD1. Unmatched junction bases numbered 10, after V lost 0 bases and J lost 11 bases. Germline V gene lookup returns CDR1 MGHRA and CDR2 YSYEKL. The CDR3 length is 16 residues.

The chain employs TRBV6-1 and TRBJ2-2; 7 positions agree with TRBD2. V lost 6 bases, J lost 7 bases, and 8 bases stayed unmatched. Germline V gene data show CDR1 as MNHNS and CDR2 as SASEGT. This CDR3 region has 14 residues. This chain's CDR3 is CASRRELSSGELFF. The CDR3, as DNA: TGTGCCAGCAGGCGGGAGTTAAGTAGCGGGGAGCTGTTTTTT.

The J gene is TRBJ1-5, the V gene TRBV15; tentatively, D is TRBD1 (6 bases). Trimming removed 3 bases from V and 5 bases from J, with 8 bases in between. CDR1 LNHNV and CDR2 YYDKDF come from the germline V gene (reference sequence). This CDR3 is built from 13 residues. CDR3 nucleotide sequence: TGTGCCACCAGCAGGCCAGGGGATCAGCCCCAGCATTTT. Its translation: CATSRPGDQPQHF.

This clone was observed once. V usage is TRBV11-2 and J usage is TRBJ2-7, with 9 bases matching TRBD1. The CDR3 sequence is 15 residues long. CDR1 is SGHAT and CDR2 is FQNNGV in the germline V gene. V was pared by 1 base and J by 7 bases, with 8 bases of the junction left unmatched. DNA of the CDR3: TGTGCCAGCAGCTTAGCCTTGGGACAGGGTCGAGAGCAGTACTTC. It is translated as CASSLALGQGREQYF.

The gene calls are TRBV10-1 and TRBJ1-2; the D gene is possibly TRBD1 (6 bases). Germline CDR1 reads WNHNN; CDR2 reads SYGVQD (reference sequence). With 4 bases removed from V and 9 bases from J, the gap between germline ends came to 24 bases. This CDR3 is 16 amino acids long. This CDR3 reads CASSVRQAGSMGSYTF. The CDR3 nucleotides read TGCGCCAGCAGTGTGCGACAGGCCGGCAGCATGGGGAGCTACACCTTC.

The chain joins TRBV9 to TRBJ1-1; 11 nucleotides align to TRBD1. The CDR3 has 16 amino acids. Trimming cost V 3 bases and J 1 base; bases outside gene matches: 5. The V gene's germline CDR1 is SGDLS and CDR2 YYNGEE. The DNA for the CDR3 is TGTGCCAGCAGCGCGGGACAGGGGGTTGGGAACACTGAAGCTTTCTTT. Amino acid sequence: CASSAGQGVGNTEAFF.

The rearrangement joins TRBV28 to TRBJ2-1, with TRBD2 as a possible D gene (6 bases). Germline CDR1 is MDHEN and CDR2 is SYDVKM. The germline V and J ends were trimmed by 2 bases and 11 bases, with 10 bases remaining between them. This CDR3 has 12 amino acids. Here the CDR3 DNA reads TGTGCCAGCAGTTTACCCGGACTAAAGCAGTTCTTC. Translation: CASSLPGLKQFF.

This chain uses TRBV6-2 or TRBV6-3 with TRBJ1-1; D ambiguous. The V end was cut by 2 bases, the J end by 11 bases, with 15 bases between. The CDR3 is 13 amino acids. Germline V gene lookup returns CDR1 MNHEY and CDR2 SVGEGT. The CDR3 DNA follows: TGTGCCAGCAGTTACAACCCCCTGACATGGGCTTTCTTT. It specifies CASSYNPLTWAFF.